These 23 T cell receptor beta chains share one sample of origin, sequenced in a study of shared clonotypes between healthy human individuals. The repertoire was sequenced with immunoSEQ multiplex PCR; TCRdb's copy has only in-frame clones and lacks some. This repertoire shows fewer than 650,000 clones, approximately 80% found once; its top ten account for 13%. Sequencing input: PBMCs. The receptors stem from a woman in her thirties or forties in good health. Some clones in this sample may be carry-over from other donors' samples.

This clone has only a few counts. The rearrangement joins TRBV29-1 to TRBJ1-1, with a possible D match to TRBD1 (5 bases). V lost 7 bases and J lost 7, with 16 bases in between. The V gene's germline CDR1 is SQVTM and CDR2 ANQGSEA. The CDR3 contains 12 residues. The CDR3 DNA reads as TGCAGCGCCTCGTGGGCCGACAGTGAAGCTTTCTTT. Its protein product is CSASWADSEAFF. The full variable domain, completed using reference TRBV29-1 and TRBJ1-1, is SAVISQKPSRDICQRGTSLTIQCQVDSQVTMMFWYRQQPGQSLTLIATANQGSEATYESGFVIDKFPISRPNLTFSTLTVSNMSPEDSSIYLCSASWADSEAFFGQGTRLTVV.

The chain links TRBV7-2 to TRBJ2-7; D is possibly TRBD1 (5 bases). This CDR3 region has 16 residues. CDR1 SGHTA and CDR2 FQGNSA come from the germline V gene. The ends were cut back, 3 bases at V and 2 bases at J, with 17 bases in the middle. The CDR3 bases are TGTGCCAGCAGCTTCCCTGAGGACACGCTGGCCTACGAGCAGTACTTC. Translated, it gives CASSFPEDTLAYEQYF.

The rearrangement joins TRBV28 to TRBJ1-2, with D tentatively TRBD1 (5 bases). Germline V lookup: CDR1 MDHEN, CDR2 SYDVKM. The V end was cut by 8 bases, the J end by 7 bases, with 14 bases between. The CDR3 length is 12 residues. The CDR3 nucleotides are TGTGCCAGCGACAGTACGGCCACTGGCTACACCTTC. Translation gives CASDSTATGYTF.

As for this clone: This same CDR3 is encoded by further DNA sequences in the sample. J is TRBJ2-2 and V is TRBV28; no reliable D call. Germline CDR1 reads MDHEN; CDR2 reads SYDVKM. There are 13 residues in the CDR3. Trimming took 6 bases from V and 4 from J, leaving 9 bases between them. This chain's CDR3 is CASSPPSTGELFF. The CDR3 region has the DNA TGTGCCAGCAGCCCCCCCTCCACCGGGGAGCTGTTTTTT. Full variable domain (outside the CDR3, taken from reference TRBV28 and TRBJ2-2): DVKVTQSSRYLVKRTGEKVFLECVQDMDHENMFWYRQDPGLGLRLIYFSYDVKMKEKGDIPEGYSVSREKKERFSLILESASTNQTSMYLCASSPPSTGELFFGEGSRLTVL.

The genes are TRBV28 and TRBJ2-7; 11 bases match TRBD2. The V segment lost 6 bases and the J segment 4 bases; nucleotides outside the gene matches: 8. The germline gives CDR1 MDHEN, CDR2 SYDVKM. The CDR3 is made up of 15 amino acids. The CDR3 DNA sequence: TGTGCCAGCAGGACCGTAGCGGGAGGGTCATACGAGCAGTACTTC. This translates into CASRTVAGGSYEQYF.

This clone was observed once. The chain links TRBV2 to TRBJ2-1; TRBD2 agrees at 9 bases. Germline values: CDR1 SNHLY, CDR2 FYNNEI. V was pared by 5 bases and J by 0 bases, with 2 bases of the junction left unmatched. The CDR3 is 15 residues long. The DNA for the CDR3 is TGTGCCAGCAGTCTTAGCGGGGGCTCCTACAATGAGCAGTTCTTC. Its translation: CASSLSGGSYNEQFF.

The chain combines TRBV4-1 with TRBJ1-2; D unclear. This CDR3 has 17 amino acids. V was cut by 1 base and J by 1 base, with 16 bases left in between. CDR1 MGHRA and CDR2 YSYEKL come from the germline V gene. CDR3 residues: CASSQGESRRVNYGYTF. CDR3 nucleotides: TGCGCCAGCAGCCAAGGGGAATCCAGGAGGGTTAACTATGGCTACACCTTC.

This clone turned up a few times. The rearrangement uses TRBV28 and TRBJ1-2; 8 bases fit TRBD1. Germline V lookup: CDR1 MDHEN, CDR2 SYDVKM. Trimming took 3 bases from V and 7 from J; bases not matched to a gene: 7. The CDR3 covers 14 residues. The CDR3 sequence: CASSLVGQGFGYTF. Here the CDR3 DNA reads TGTGCCAGCAGTTTGGTAGGACAGGGTTTTGGCTACACCTTC.

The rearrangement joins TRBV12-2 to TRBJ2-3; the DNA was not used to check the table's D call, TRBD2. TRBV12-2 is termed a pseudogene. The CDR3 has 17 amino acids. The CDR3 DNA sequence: TGTGCAAGTCGCTTAGCCCCTCAGCGGGAGGGGACAGATACGCAGTATTTT. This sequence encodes CASRLAPQREGTDTQYF.

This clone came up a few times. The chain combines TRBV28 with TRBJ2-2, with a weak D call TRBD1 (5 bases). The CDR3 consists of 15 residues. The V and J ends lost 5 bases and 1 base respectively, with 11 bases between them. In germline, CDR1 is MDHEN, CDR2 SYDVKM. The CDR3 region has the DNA TGTGCCAGCAGTGCCCCCCAGGGGAACACCGGGGAGCTGTTTTTT. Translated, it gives CASSAPQGNTGELFF.

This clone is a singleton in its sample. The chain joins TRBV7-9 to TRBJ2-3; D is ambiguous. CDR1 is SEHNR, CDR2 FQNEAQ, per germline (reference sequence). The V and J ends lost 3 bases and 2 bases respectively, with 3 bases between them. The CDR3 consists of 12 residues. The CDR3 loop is CASSLDTDTQYF. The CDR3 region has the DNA TGTGCCAGCAGCTTGGACACAGATACGCAGTATTTT.

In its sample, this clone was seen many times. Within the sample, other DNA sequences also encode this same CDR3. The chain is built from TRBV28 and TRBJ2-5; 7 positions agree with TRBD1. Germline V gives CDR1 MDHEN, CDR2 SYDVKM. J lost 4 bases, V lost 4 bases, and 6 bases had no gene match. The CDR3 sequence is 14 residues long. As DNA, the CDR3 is TGTGCCAGCAGTTCTAGACAGGGCGGAGAGACCCAGTACTTC. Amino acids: CASSSRQGGETQYF.

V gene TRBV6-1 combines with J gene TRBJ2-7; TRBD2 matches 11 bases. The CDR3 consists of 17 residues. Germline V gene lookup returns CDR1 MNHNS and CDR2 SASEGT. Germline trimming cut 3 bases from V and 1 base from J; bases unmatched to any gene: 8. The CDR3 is CASSDGRTSGFSYEQYF. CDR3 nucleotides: TGTGCCAGCAGTGATGGACGGACTAGCGGGTTTTCCTACGAGCAGTACTTC.

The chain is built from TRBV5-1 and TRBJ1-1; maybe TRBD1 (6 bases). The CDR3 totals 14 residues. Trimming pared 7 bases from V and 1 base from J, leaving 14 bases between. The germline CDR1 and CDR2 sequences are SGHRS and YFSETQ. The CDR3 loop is CASGRGEENTEAFF. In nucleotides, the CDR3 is TGCGCCAGCGGTAGGGGGGAAGAGAACACTGAAGCTTTCTTT.

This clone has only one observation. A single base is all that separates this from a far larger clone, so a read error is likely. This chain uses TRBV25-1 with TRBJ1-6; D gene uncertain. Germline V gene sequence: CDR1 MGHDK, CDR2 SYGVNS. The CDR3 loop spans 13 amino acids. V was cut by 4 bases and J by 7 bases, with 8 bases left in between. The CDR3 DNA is TGTGCCAGCAGTGGATCTGAGAATTCACCCCTCCACTTT. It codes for CASSGSENSPLHF.

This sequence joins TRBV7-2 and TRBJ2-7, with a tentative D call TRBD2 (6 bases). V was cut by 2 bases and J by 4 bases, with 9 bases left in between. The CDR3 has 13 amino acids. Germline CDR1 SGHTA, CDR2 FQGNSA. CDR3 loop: CASSLRGLYEQYF. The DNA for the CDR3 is TGTGCCAGCAGCTTACGGGGACTTTACGAGCAGTACTTC.

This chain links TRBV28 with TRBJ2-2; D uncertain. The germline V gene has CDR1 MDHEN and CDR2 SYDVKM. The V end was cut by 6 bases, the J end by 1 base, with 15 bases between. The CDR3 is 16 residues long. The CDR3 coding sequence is TGTGCCAGCAGCCACCGCCAGCATATGAACACCGGGGAGCTGTTTTTT. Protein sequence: CASSHRQHMNTGELFF.

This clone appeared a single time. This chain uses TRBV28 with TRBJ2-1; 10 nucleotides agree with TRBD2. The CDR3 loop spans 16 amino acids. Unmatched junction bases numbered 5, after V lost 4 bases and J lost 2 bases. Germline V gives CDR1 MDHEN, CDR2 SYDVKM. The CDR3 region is CASSSRTSGPYNEQFF. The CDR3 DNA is TGTGCCAGCAGTTCACGGACTAGCGGACCCTACAATGAGCAGTTCTTC.

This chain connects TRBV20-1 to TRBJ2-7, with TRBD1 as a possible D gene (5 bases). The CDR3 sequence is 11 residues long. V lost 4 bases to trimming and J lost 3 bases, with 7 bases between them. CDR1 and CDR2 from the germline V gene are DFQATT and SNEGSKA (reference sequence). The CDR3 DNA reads TGCAGTGCTATTCAGGGCTACGAGCAGTACTTC. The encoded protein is CSAIQGYEQYF.

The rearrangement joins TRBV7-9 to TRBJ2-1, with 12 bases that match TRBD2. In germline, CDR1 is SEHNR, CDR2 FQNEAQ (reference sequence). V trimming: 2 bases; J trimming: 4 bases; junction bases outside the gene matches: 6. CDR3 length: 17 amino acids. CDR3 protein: CASSLIRTSGMYNEQFF. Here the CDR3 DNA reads TGTGCCAGCAGCTTAATTCGGACTAGCGGGATGTACAATGAGCAGTTCTTC.

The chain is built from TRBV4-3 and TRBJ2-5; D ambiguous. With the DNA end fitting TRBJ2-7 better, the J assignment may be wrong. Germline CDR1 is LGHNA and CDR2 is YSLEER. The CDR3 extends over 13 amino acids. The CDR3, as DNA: TGCGCCAGCAGCCAAGTAGGTGGCTACGAGCAGTACTTC. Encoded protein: CASSQVGGYEQYF.

CDR3 residues: CASSRIAGATDTQYF. In nucleotides, the CDR3 is TGTGCCAGCAGTCGGATAGCGGGAGCGACAGATACGCAGTATTTT. This sequence joins TRBV6-5 and TRBJ2-3; 9 nucleotides match TRBD2. Unmatched junction bases numbered 6, after V lost 5 bases and J lost 3 bases. Looked up from germline, CDR1 is MNHEY and CDR2 is SVGAGI. CDR3 length: 15 amino acids.

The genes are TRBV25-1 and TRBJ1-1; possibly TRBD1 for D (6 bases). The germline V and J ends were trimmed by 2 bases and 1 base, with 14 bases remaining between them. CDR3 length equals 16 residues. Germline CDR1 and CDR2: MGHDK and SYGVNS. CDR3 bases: TGTGCCAGCAGTGAAACTTTCTCGACAGGGAACACTGAAGCTTTCTTT. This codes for CASSETFSTGNTEAFF.